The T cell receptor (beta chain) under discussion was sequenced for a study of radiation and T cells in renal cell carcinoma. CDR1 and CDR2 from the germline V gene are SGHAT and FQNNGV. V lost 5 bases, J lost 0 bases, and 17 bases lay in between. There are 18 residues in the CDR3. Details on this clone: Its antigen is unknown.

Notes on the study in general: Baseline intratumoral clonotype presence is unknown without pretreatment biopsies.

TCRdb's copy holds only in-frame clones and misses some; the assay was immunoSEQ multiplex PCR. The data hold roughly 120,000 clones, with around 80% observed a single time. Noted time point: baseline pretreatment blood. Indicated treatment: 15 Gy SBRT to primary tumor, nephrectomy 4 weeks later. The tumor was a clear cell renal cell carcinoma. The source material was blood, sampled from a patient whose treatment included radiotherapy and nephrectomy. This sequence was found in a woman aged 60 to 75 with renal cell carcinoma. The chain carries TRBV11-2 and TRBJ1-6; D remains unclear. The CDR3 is CASSRNPATSSYNSPLHF. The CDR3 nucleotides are TGTGCCAGCAGCCGGAACCCAGCCACGAGCTCCTATAATTCACCCCTCCACTTT.